This T cell receptor beta chain was obtained from a study of blood T cell repertoires in COVID-19. Study context: Sites across the United States, Italy and Spain contributed samples from acute and convalescent COVID-19. The cDNA or gDNA used as material had been derived from T cells, B-cell-depleted T cells, or PBMCs.

This CDR3 has 14 amino acids. The germline V gene has CDR1 MNHEY and CDR2 SVGAGI. The V and J ends lost 4 bases and 1 base respectively, with 9 bases between them. Authors' data handling: It was from reference gene primer amplification that nucleated cell counts were estimated. Using immunoSEQ multiplex PCR, the repertoire was profiled, and TCRdb retains in-frame clones only, with some absent. V, J and clone size are those of that table, while D and trimming were read from the DNA. The sample contains about 250,000 clones, approximately 84% of which appear only once. Sequencing used peripheral blood. The chain employs TRBV6-5 and TRBJ2-3, with D possibly being TRBD1 (5 bases). This clonotype was sampled from a middle-aged man with active or convalescent COVID-19. The CDR3 nucleotides read TGTGCCAGCAGTTTCAAACAGGGCACAGATACGCAGTATTTT. Its translation: CASSFKQGTDTQYF.